This TCR beta chain comes out of a study of a mutant IDH1 vaccine in newly diagnosed glioma. About the research overall: Therapy received beforehand was radiotherapy, temozolomide, or both, with most patients given both.

With 6 bases removed from V and 0 bases from J, the gap between germline ends came to 12 bases. CDR1 is SGHTA and CDR2 is FQGNSA in the germline V gene. The CDR3 has 16 residues. Regarding time point: week 11, during vaccination. Alongside topical imiquimod, each dose of vaccine comprised 300 ug of mutant IDH1 20-mer peptide. This table comes from immunoSEQ multiplex PCR, and its TCRdb copy is limited to in-frame clones, with some not included. The sample has under 150,000 clones, about 80% seen once; the top ten hold 4.5% to 5.5%. About this clone itself: Its antigen is still unknown.

The sample was PBMCs, taken from a glioma patient whose treatment included an IDH1 peptide vaccine. The sequence was obtained from a man in his forties or fifties with glioma. V gene TRBV7-2 combines with J gene TRBJ1-6; D perhaps matches TRBD1 (6 bases). In nucleotides, the CDR3 is TGTGCCAGCAGGGCCACAGGGAGCTCCTATAATTCACCCCTCCACTTT. Protein: CASRATGSSYNSPLHF.